A selection of T cell receptor beta chains follows, all from one sample in a study of shared clonotypes between healthy human individuals. TCRdb's table, derived via immunoSEQ multiplex PCR, lists solely in-frame clones and lacks some. The repertoire includes about 2 million clones, about 95% of them detected once, and roughly 1% sits in the top ten. Sequenced input: naive CD8+ T cells sorted from blood. These receptors were obtained from a man younger than 35 in good health. Both conserved end residues are part of each CDR3. The D gene is left open where the match is weak.

v_call	d_call	j_call	cdr3_aa
TRBV19	NA	TRBJ2-1	CASSMGREQFF
TRBV13	TRBD1	TRBJ2-7	CASSPLGTGGFEQYF
TRBV5-4	NA	TRBJ2-2	CASSLLLSGELFF
TRBV6-5	NA	TRBJ1-1	CATHREFNTEAFF
TRBV18	NA	TRBJ2-7	CASSPETGSYEQYF
TRBV28	NA	TRBJ1-2	CASSLSPIAAGYTF
TRBV9	TRBD1	TRBJ2-7	CASSIAGTAYEQYF
TRBV5-1	NA	TRBJ2-7	CASSFGGPFSYEQYF
TRBV30	TRBD2	TRBJ2-3	CAWSFGLAGGFSTDTQYF
TRBV4-3	NA	TRBJ2-1	CASSQEPSGVGNEQFF
TRBV6-6	NA	TRBJ1-5	CASSPLTEYSNQPQHF
TRBV27	NA	TRBJ1-2	CASSLYPALNYGYTF
TRBV4-3	TRBD2	TRBJ2-7	CASSTLAEGDYEQYF
TRBV28	NA	TRBJ2-7	CASRGWQESPRAYEQYF
TRBV13	TRBD1	TRBJ1-4	CASSGGTDATNEKLFF
TRBV14	TRBD1	TRBJ2-2	CASSNLTGRTGELFF
TRBV7-9	TRBD1	TRBJ1-5	CASSLADRGGGNQPQHF
TRBV19	TRBD1	TRBJ2-7	CASSPTGEYYEQYF
TRBV6-6	NA	TRBJ1-1	CASIQGGNTEAFF
TRBV11-2	NA	TRBJ2-3	CASSLRDPSTDTQYF
TRBV27	TRBD2	TRBJ2-1	CASSLYGSGSGVSSYNEQFF
TRBV4-2	TRBD1	TRBJ1-1	CASSQDLYLGQGGTLDTEAFF
TRBV7-9	TRBD1	TRBJ2-7	CASSPGTGVLYEQYF
TRBV28	NA	TRBJ2-7	CASSPLDGDYEQYF
TRBV11-2	TRBD2	TRBJ2-1	CASTLRENEQFF
TRBV18	TRBD1	NA	CASSPSGTVSYEQYF
TRBV7-6	NA	TRBJ1-2	CASSPAEGQFGYGYTF
TRBV9	TRBD1	TRBJ2-5	CASSADLQGAQETQYF
TRBV5-6	NA	TRBJ1-1	CASSLDEGNTEAFF
TRBV6-5	NA	TRBJ1-2	CASGQSGDQNYGYTF
TRBV4-1	NA	TRBJ1-1	CASSQERGSTEAFF
TRBV28	TRBD2	TRBJ2-1	CASSPGLVGGNEQFF
TRBV9	NA	TRBJ2-3	CASSAGRTPDTQYF
TRBV9	TRBD1	TRBJ1-1	CASSGGDRVGTEAFF
TRBV30	NA	TRBJ1-1	CAWSLKTGSNTEAFF
TRBV14	NA	TRBJ2-5	CASSQELGEETQYF
TRBV11-2	TRBD1	TRBJ1-2	CASSLIGTDYGYTF
TRBV11-2	NA	TRBJ2-7	CASSPRGPYEQYF
TRBV4-3	NA	TRBJ2-1	CASSQAPWTQESSYNEQFF
TRBV7-2	NA	TRBJ1-6	CASSFPGNNSPLHF
TRBV28	TRBD2	TRBJ2-3	CASRTSGGTDTQYF
TRBV6-5	NA	TRBJ1-5	CASSALGGAGQPQHF
TRBV30	TRBD1	TRBJ1-6	CAWTLTGGNSPLHF
TRBV27	NA	TRBJ1-6	CASSLGTGNSPLHF
TRBV4-1	TRBD2	TRBJ2-1	CASSQDRLAGAEQFF
TRBV28	TRBD1	TRBJ2-7	CASSWSGTGYEQYF
TRBV28	TRBD1	TRBJ2-7	CASSPQLGGTGIGTESYEQYF
TRBV5-6	NA	TRBJ2-1	CASSLDSYNEQFF
TRBV4-2	NA	TRBJ2-2	CASSQAHSGEEANTGELFF
TRBV6-5	NA	TRBJ2-7	CASSYGAASSSYEQYF
TRBV18	NA	TRBJ2-1	CASSPDSFSYNEQFF
TRBV7-6	NA	TRBJ2-2	CASSFNRANTGELFF
TRBV4-1	TRBD1	TRBJ2-7	CASSHMGQGRDEQYF
TRBV4-3	NA	TRBJ2-1	CASSRLTSSYNEQFF
TRBV28	NA	TRBJ2-1	CASTPDQGYYNEQFF